This T cell receptor (beta chain) stems from a study of cytomegalovirus exposure and HLA in healthy donors. The study's findings and limits: Common viral pathogens were later found to be apparently linked to several of the most significant clusters. What a later analysis reportedly showed was that an Asian-associated ancestry cluster had fewer N-insertions than the approximately 700-donor mean. Three of the chains that were CMV-associated were confirmed in vitro to be specific for CMV antigens.

Germline loops: CDR1 SGHRS, CDR2 YFSETQ. The V and J ends lost 2 bases and 6 bases respectively, with 12 bases between them. CDR3 length equals 14 residues. PCR was performed using 60 Vbeta and 13 Jbeta primers. Generated by immunoSEQ multiplex PCR, the TCRdb table keeps only in-frame clones and is missing some. The repertoire holds 200,000 or so clones, approximately 84% seen once, with around 6% in the top ten. In the case of this clone: Its antigen is as yet unknown.

The study sampled nominally healthy donors, though unrecorded immune exposures were likely. The sequence was collected from a woman in her 30s in good health and CMV-seropositive. The V call is TRBV5-1, the J call TRBJ1-5; D is ambiguous. Input material: PBMCs. CDR3 loop: CASSLSGIGQPQHF. CDR3 sequence (DNA): TGCGCCAGCAGCTTATCGGGAATTGGTCAGCCCCAGCATTTT.